Sequencing of this T cell receptor beta chain was carried out in a study of T cell repertoires in cytomegalovirus infection. Study-wide results and caveats: The ex vivo response was dominated by HLA-C-restricted CMV-specific TCR beta clonotypes.

TCRdb analysed the reads with MiXCR anew, one entry per CDR3 protein. The data hold hundreds of thousands of distinct CDR3 sequences, with approximately 10% observed a single time. For this clonotype: The antigen remains unidentified.

V was cut by 5 bases and J by 5 bases, with 14 bases left in between. There are 13 residues in the CDR3. The V gene's germline CDR1 is DFQATT and CDR2 SNEGSKA (reference sequence). The sequenced sample was PBMCs. This TCR was sampled from a human donor in good health (CMV status not recorded). Some clones in this sample may be carry-over from other donors' samples. V and J are TRBV20-1 and TRBJ2-3; perhaps TRBD2 as D (6 bases). Here the CDR3 DNA reads TGCAGTGCTGCTGGGGAGGCAGTAGATACGCAGTATTTT. Translating it yields CSAAGEAVDTQYF.